The 24 T cell receptor beta chains presented below share a single source sample, sequenced in a study of chemoradiotherapy in HPV16-positive cancers. Clones were sequenced by immunoSEQ multiplex PCR, and TCRdb holds only the in-frame ones, with some missing. Among approximately 58,000 clones listed, under 95% were seen once. The sequences come from blood, collected from a patient who underwent chemoradiotherapy. The receptor set was obtained from a human donor with HPV-associated anogenital cancer.

The CDR3 is CASSLKVSSYNEQFF. CDR3 nucleotides: TGCGCCAGCAGCTTGAAGGTAAGCTCCTACAATGAGCAGTTCTTC. The V and J genes are TRBV5-1 and TRBJ2-1; D remains ambiguous. The CDR3 contains 15 residues. Trimming took off 1 base at V and 0 bases at J, with 8 bases between the two ends. Germline V CDR1 and CDR2: SGHRS, YFSETQ.

This chain links TRBV14 with TRBJ2-1; 15 bases are shared with TRBD2. The V gene end was trimmed by 3 bases and the J gene end by 0 bases; junction bases not matched to a gene: 6. The CDR3 has 19 residues. Germline loops: CDR1 SGHDN, CDR2 FVKESK. CDR3 DNA: TGTGCCAGCAGCCAGGGACTAGCGGGAGGCCTAAGCTCCTACAATGAGCAGTTCTTC. This sequence encodes CASSQGLAGGLSSYNEQFF.

This chain uses TRBV4-3 with TRBJ2-2; D might be TRBD2 (5 bases). V lost 7 bases, J lost 1 base, and 10 bases lay in between. Germline CDR1 and CDR2: LGHNA and YSLEER. This CDR3 has 14 amino acids. The CDR3 DNA sequence: TGCGCCAGCACGCCGGCGGGGAACACCGGGGAGCTGTTTTTT. Encoded protein: CASTPAGNTGELFF.

The table lists this clone with a few counts. V is TRBV19 and J is TRBJ1-1; TRBD1 matches at 9 bases. This CDR3 region has 14 residues. Germline V gene data show CDR1 as LNHDA and CDR2 as SQIVND (reference sequence). V shed 6 bases, J shed 4 bases, and the junction held 6 bases outside the gene matches. The CDR3 is CASRTGGLLTEAFF. For the CDR3, the DNA is TGTGCCAGTAGGACAGGGGGACTCCTCACTGAAGCTTTCTTT.

This sequence joins TRBV7-6 and TRBJ2-2; 8 bases agree with TRBD1. The CDR3 is 15 amino acids. Germline V gene lookup returns CDR1 SGHVS and CDR2 FNYEAQ. V shed 5 bases and J 2 bases; nucleotides not matched to a gene: 4. CDR3 bases: TGTGCCAGCAGCACGGGACAGGCTAACACCGGGGAGCTGTTTTTT. This sequence encodes CASSTGQANTGELFF.

This clone appeared a single time. This chain uses TRBV19 with TRBJ2-7; TRBD2 might be the D (6 bases). The CDR3 extends over 15 amino acids. From germline, CDR1 is LNHDA and CDR2 SQIVND (reference sequence). With 7 bases removed from V and 0 bases from J, the gap between germline ends came to 16 bases. In nucleotides, the CDR3 is TGTGCCAGTACTCCGTATGGCGGGGCCTCCTACGAGCAGTACTTC. This gives the protein CASTPYGGASYEQYF.

This chain uses TRBV5-1 with TRBJ1-2; the D gene is possibly TRBD1 (6 bases). Germline values: CDR1 SGHRS, CDR2 YFSETQ. CDR3 length: 16 amino acids. Trimming took 0 bases from V and 5 from J, leaving 17 bases between them. DNA of the CDR3: TGCGCCAGCAGCTTGGCCAGGGGACCAGGGGTATATGGCTACACCTTC. Residues: CASSLARGPGVYGYTF.

This clone has a single count. The V gene is TRBV6-1, the J gene TRBJ2-5; D possibly corresponds to TRBD2 (5 bases). V shed 3 bases and J shed 0 bases, with 5 bases lying between them. The CDR3 totals 13 residues. Germline loops: CDR1 MNHNS, CDR2 SASEGT. The CDR3 DNA reads as TGTGCCAGCAGTGAGAGGGACCAAGAGACCCAGTACTTC. It encodes CASSERDQETQYF.

This clone was recorded a few times. V gene TRBV18 combines with J gene TRBJ1-3, with TRBD1 matching 7 bases. The CDR3 totals 17 residues. Trimming removed 0 bases from V and 2 bases from J; junction bases left unmatched: 7. Germline V CDR1 and CDR2: KGHSH, LQKENI. The CDR3 bases are TGTGCCAGCTCACCACCGCATCCTCAGGGGGCTGGAAACACCATATATTTT. Residues: CASSPPHPQGAGNTIYF.

The chain employs TRBV5-1 and TRBJ2-3, with TRBD1 as a possible D gene (5 bases). V was shortened by 2 bases and J by 3 bases, with 19 bases between the two germline ends. Germline V gene sequence: CDR1 SGHRS, CDR2 YFSETQ. CDR3 size: 17 residues. Written as DNA, the CDR3 is TGCGCCAGCAGCTTTCAACCCCAGGGATTAGGAACAGATACGCAGTATTTT. As protein: CASSFQPQGLGTDTQYF.

The V and J genes are TRBV14 and TRBJ2-6; 7 positions match TRBD1. Trimming at V came to 6 bases and at J to 3 bases, leaving 11 bases not matched to a gene. The CDR3 has 17 amino acids. Germline CDR1 and CDR2: SGHDN and FVKESK. The DNA for the CDR3 is TGTGCCAGCAGTGATTGGGACAGACCCCGTGGGGCCAACGTCCTGACTTTC. Its protein product is CASSDWDRPRGANVLTF.

The chain employs TRBV29-1 and TRBJ2-1; D is undetermined. Trimming pared 7 bases from V and 10 bases from J, leaving 17 bases between. The CDR3 contains 12 residues. The germline CDR1 and CDR2 sequences are SQVTM and ANQGSEA. This CDR3 reads CSAAVAGTEQFF. CDR3 sequence (DNA): TGCAGCGCCGCTGTGGCCGGTACGGAGCAGTTCTTC.

The V call is TRBV11-2, the J call TRBJ2-3; the D is unclear. Between the trimmed V and J ends, which lost 5 bases and 6 bases, there was a span of 15 bases. Per the germline V gene, CDR1 is SGHAT and CDR2 is FQNNGV. This CDR3 region has 14 residues. The CDR3 sequence is CASSRPLGTDTQYF. The DNA for the CDR3 is TGTGCCAGCAGCCGTCCCCTTGGTACTGATACGCAGTATTTT.

The chain has TRBV7-8 and TRBJ2-1; D is uncertain. This CDR3 has 15 amino acids. With 0 bases removed from V and 6 bases from J, the gap between germline ends came to 12 bases. Germline CDR1 and CDR2: SGHVS and FQNEAQ. The CDR3 is CASSLALVQRNEQFF. The CDR3 bases are TGTGCCAGCAGCTTAGCGCTAGTCCAGCGCAATGAGCAGTTCTTC.

The rearrangement uses TRBV5-4 and TRBJ2-3; TRBD2 matches at 8 bases. The CDR3 runs to 17 residues. Germline trimming cut 7 bases from V and 0 bases from J; bases unmatched to any gene: 13. The germline CDR1 and CDR2 sequences are SGHNT and YYREEE (reference sequence). In DNA, the CDR3 is TGTGCCAGCGGACTATTTAGCGGGGCGGCTAGCACAGATACGCAGTATTTT. Its translation is CASGLFSGAASTDTQYF.

The V and J genes are TRBV5-6 and TRBJ1-4; possible D gene TRBD1, 5 bases. V shed 6 bases and J shed 0 bases, with 21 bases lying between them. This CDR3 contains 18 residues. Germline V gene lookup returns CDR1 SGHDT and CDR2 YYEEEE. The CDR3 nucleotides read TGTGCCAGCAACTGGACAACCCGTTCCCGAACAACTAATGAAAAACTGTTTTTT. Residues: CASNWTTRSRTTNEKLFF.

This chain connects TRBV6-5 to TRBJ2-1; tentatively, D is TRBD1 (5 bases). The CDR3 spans 13 residues. Germline CDR1 MNHEY, CDR2 SVGAGI. Trimming removed 4 bases at V and 10 bases at J, with 14 bases between. CDR3 in amino acids: CASSFQQGSEQFF. In DNA form, the CDR3 reads TGTGCCAGCAGTTTCCAGCAGGGAAGCGAGCAGTTCTTC.

The gene calls are TRBV7-9 and TRBJ1-6; no definite D call. This CDR3 has 13 residues. The V gene lost 4 bases and the J gene lost 13 bases, with 14 bases spanning the gap. In germline, CDR1 is SEHNR, CDR2 FQNEAQ (reference sequence). The DNA of the CDR3 is TGTGCCAGCAGCTCCTCTGGGTGGGATCCCCTCCACTTT. This gives the protein CASSSSGWDPLHF. Looking up the rest from reference TRBV7-9 and TRBJ1-6 gives the full variable domain: DTGVSQNPRHKITKRGQNVTFRCDPISEHNRLYWYRQTLGQGPEFLTYFQNEAQLEKSRLLSDRFSAERPKGSFSTLEIQRTEQGDSAMYLCASSSSGWDPLHFGNGTRLTVT.

This clone was seen a single time. This chain joins TRBV2 and TRBJ2-6; 8 positions match TRBD1. Germline assignment: CDR1 SNHLY and CDR2 FYNNEI. The J segment lost 4 bases and the V segment lost 6 bases, leaving 2 bases of the junction unmatched. The CDR3 is 14 residues long. This CDR3 reads CASRTGVGANVLTF. For the CDR3, the DNA is TGTGCCAGCAGGACAGGGGTCGGGGCCAACGTCCTGACTTTC.

V and J are TRBV2 and TRBJ2-1; D is ambiguous. V lost 3 bases, J lost 5 bases, and 14 bases lay in between. CDR1 is SNHLY and CDR2 is FYNNEI in the germline V gene. CDR3 length: 15 amino acids. The CDR3 DNA reads as TGTGCCAGCAGTGATGTCTCGATAAAGGACAATGAGCAGTTCTTC. This sequence encodes CASSDVSIKDNEQFF. The whole variable domain, remainder taken from reference TRBV2 and TRBJ2-1, is EPEVTQTPSHQVTQMGQEVILRCVPISNHLYFYWYRQILGQKVEFLVSFYNNEISEKSEIFDDQFSVERPDGSNFTLKIRSTKLEDSAMYFCASSDVSIKDNEQFFGPGTRLTVL.

The V call is TRBV18, the J call TRBJ1-1, with D perhaps matching TRBD1 (6 bases). Trimming took off 4 bases at V and 7 bases at J, with 19 bases between the two ends. CDR3 length equals 15 residues. CDR1 is KGHSH, CDR2 LQKENI, per germline. The CDR3 DNA sequence: TGTGCCAGCTCACTCAAACAGGGTGGCGATGGTGAAGCTTTCTTT. It specifies CASSLKQGGDGEAFF.

The chain employs TRBV6-5 and TRBJ2-7; D might be TRBD2 (5 bases). The germline gives CDR1 MNHEY, CDR2 SVGAGI. There are 14 residues in the CDR3. V was trimmed by 6 bases and J by 2 bases, leaving 14 bases between them. The CDR3 reads CASRSSGVPYEQYF. The CDR3 bases are TGTGCCAGCAGGTCCTCCGGGGTTCCCTACGAGCAGTACTTC.

This chain connects TRBV5-6 to TRBJ2-7; D unresolved. With 4 bases removed from V and 6 bases from J, the gap between germline ends came to 14 bases. The CDR3 length is 13 residues. Germline V gene sequence: CDR1 SGHDT, CDR2 YYEEEE. CDR3 residues: CASSPQMGSEQYF. The CDR3 nucleotides read TGTGCCAGCAGCCCTCAGATGGGATCCGAGCAGTACTTC.

The chain couples TRBV5-1 to TRBJ1-2; 7 bases agree with TRBD1. Germline trimming cut 4 bases from V and 3 bases from J; bases unmatched to any gene: 9. Germline values: CDR1 SGHRS, CDR2 YFSETQ. The CDR3 is 15 residues long. CDR3 nucleotides: TGCGCCAGCAGCCTCCGAGGGGGCGCTGACTATGGCTACACCTTC. Residues: CASSLRGGADYGYTF.